A selection of T cell receptor beta chains follows, all from one sample in a study of regulatory T cells in long-lasting Graves disease. MiXCR, run by TCRdb on the multiplex PCR reads, gives a single entry per CDR3 protein. The table includes a few hundred thousand distinct CDR3 sequences, approximately 12% detected once. These data were also reused for a study on T cells in Graves' hyperthyroidism and ophthalmopathy.

Sequencing was performed on peripheral blood mononuclear cells (PBMCs), taken at new diagnosis, from a patient treated with antithyroid drugs. The source of these receptors is a woman aged 18-30 years with Graves disease. Both conserved end residues are part of each CDR3. A D gene is named only where the DNA matches it firmly. Only some rows state a clone size, as once, few, many or a class for expanded clones.

j_call v_call clone_size d_call cdr3_nt cdr3_aa
TRBJ2-3 TRBV6-1 many NA TGTGCCAGCAGTGAACCTTTAGGCGTTTACGGAGATAACACAGATACGCAGTATTTT CASSEPLGVYGDNTDTQYF
TRBJ2-1 TRBV27 NA NA TGTGCCAGCAGTTTAAGACTACTGTCCTACAATGAGCAGTTCTTC CASSLRLLSYNEQFF
TRBJ2-5 TRBV11-2 many NA TGTGCCAGCAGCTTAGATACGGGTTTTGAGACCCAGTACTTC CASSLDTGFETQYF
TRBJ1-1 TRBV12-3/TRBV12-4 many NA TGTGCCAGCAGTCCGATCAGGAGTACTGAAGCTTTCTTT CASSPIRSTEAFF
TRBJ1-2 TRBV6-2/TRBV6-3 many TRBD1 TGTGCCAGCAGCGACAGGGATGAGAATGGCTACACCTTC CASSDRDENGYTF
TRBJ1-1 TRBV7-2 NA NA TGTGCCAGCAGCTTCGGGGGCGGCCTTCCTATGAACACTGAAGCTTTCTTT CASSFGGGLPMNTEAFF
TRBJ2-7 TRBV28 many NA TGTGCCAGCAGTTTAGGGGTGGCGGCCGACTGGAAGCAGTACTTC CASSLGVAADWKQYF
TRBJ2-3 TRBV24-1 many NA TGTGCCACCAGTGACCCGTCTCGCGGTAGCACAGATACGCAGTATTTT CATSDPSRGSTDTQYF
TRBJ2-1 TRBV7-2 NA TRBD1 TGTGCCAGCAGCAAACGGACAGGCAGCGATGAGCAGTTCTTC CASSKRTGSDEQFF
TRBJ1-1 TRBV20-1 few NA TGCAGTGCTCGCGCGTTGTCCAGGGGCGTGAACACTGAAGCTTTCTTT CSARALSRGVNTEAFF
TRBJ2-3 TRBV7-2 NA NA TGTGCCAGCAGCTTAAGGGGCGATCCAGATACGCAGTATTTT CASSLRGDPDTQYF
TRBJ2-1 TRBV5-4 many TRBD2 TGTGCCAGCAGCCGACTAGCGAATGAGCAGTTCTTC CASSRLANEQFF
TRBJ1-1 TRBV2 many NA TGTGCCAGCAATCCAATCGGGAACGTCGGAACCACTGAAGCTTTCTTT CASNPIGNVGTTEAFF
TRBJ2-2 TRBV11-2 many NA TGTGCCAGCAGGCAGGACTACCTGAACACCGGGGAGCTGTTTTTT CASRQDYLNTGELFF
TRBJ2-3 TRBV6-2/TRBV6-3 many NA TGTGCCAGCAGTTTATCGACTAACTCAGATACGCAGTATTTT CASSLSTNSDTQYF
TRBJ1-2 TRBV29-1 NA NA TGCAGCGTCTTTACCGGGACATTTTATGGCTACACCTTC CSVFTGTFYGYTF
TRBJ1-2 TRBV28 many NA TGTGCCAGCAGTTTCTCCGGGAACTATGGCTACACCTTC CASSFSGNYGYTF
TRBJ1-4 TRBV12-3/TRBV12-4 many NA TGTGCCAGCAGTTTAAGTCCCCCCCGAGATGAAAAACTGTTTTTT CASSLSPPRDEKLFF
TRBJ2-6 TRBV10-3 NA NA TGTGCCTCCACTCCTGGGGCCAACGTCCTGACTTTC CASTPGANVLTF
TRBJ1-2 TRBV7-9 few TRBD1 TGTGCCAGCAGCCAAACAGGGGCAGCTGAGGGCTACACCTTC CASSQTGAAEGYTF
TRBJ1-1 TRBV28 many NA TGTGCCAGCAGTTCGGGGCCTCGGGACACTGAAGCTTTCTTT CASSSGPRDTEAFF
TRBJ1-1 TRBV6-2/TRBV6-3 NA NA TGTGCCAGCAGTTACTCCGGGGGAGGAAGCTTTGAAGCTTTCTTT CASSYSGGGSFEAFF
TRBJ2-1 TRBV11-2 many NA TGTGCCAGCAGCTCCCCCGGGGTCCTGGATGAGCAGTTCTTC CASSSPGVLDEQFF
TRBJ2-5 TRBV27 few NA TGTGCCGGCAGTTTATCGGCCCTCAGCAGGGAGACCCAGTACTTC CAGSLSALSRETQYF
TRBJ2-5 TRBV6-2/TRBV6-3 few NA TGTGCCAGCAGGCCTAAAATAATCACGGCGAGGTACCAAGAGACCCAGTACTTC CASRPKIITARYQETQYF
TRBJ2-1 TRBV10-3 NA TRBD1 TGTGCCATCAGTGAGCGGGACAGTGAGCAGTTCTTC CAISERDSEQFF
TRBJ1-2 TRBV7-9 NA TRBD1 TGTGCCAGCAGCTTAGAACCCCAGGGGGCCGGCTACACCTTC CASSLEPQGAGYTF
TRBJ1-2 TRBV7-9 NA TRBD1 TGTGCCAGCAGCTCCAGGGGGGACACCGGGACAATATATGGCTACACCTTC CASSSRGDTGTIYGYTF
TRBJ2-5 TRBV7-2 many NA TGTGCCAGCAGCTCGAACCCCCTGGACAGTTTCCAAGAGACCCAGTACTTC CASSSNPLDSFQETQYF
TRBJ2-3 TRBV6-2/TRBV6-3 many NA TGTGCCAGCAGCGGACAAGGCACAGATACGCAGTATTTT CASSGQGTDTQYF
TRBJ2-2 TRBV6-1 many TRBD1 TGTGCCAGCAGAAGGACAGGGGGCGTCACCGGGGAGCTGTTTTTT CASRRTGGVTGELFF
TRBJ2-1 TRBV20-1 few TRBD1 TGCAGTGCTAGAGATCGCTCAGGGGGTAGGGGTGTTCAGCAGTTCTTC CSARDRSGGRGVQQFF
TRBJ1-1 TRBV12-3/TRBV12-4 many NA TGTGCCAGCAGTCGCGGACAGCCGAACACTGTAAGTTTCTTT CASSRGQPNTVSFF
TRBJ2-5 TRBV6-2/TRBV6-3 once NA TGTGCCGGCGCCCACCCTGGGGAGACCCAGTACTTC CAGAHPGETQYF
TRBJ1-3 TRBV30 NA NA TGTGCCTGGAGCGCCTGGGCTAAATATAGAAACACCATATATTTT CAWSAWAKYRNTIYF
TRBJ2-1 TRBV27 many TRBD1 TGTGCCAGCAGGAGGACAGGGGCGAGCTACAATGAGCAGTTCTTC CASRRTGASYNEQFF
TRBJ1-6 TRBV7-8 many NA TGTGCCAGCAGCTTAAGGCAGGGCGGATCAAATTCACCCCTCCACTTT CASSLRQGGSNSPLHF
TRBJ2-1 TRBV29-1 many TRBD2 TGCAGCGTGCCCCCGGGAGGGAGCTCCTACAATGAGCAGTTCTTC CSVPPGGSSYNEQFF
TRBJ1-4 TRBV7-8 NA TRBD1 TGTGCCAGCAGCTTACCGCCAGACAGGGCGAAGGGAATAAAACTGTTTTTT CASSLPPDRAKGIKLFF
TRBJ2-7 TRBV28 many NA TGTGCCAGCTACGGTAACCTAAGGCGCTACGAGCAGTACTTC CASYGNLRRYEQYF
TRBJ1-1 TRBV24-1 NA NA TGTGCCACCAGTGAAAGGGGAGGGACTGAAGCTTTCTTT CATSERGGTEAFF
TRBJ2-1 TRBV29-1 NA NA TGCAGCGTTGAAGGACAACAGGAGAACTACAATGAGCAGTTCTTC CSVEGQQENYNEQFF
TRBJ1-5 TRBV6-1 many NA TGTGCCAGCGGATTACAGGGCCTGAGCAATCAGCCCCAGCATTTT CASGLQGLSNQPQHF
TRBJ2-2 TRBV4-1 NA NA TGCGCCAGCAGCCAAGGCTTCGGGGGACTTGTGATGAACACCGGGGAGCTGTTTTTT CASSQGFGGLVMNTGELFF
TRBJ1-6 TRBV6-2/TRBV6-3 many TRBD1 TGTGCCAGCAGTTACTGGGGACAGTCTAATTCACCCCTCCACTTT CASSYWGQSNSPLHF
TRBJ1-1 TRBV7-3 many NA TGTGCCAGCAGCACAATGAGGGACACTGAAGCTTTCTTT CASSTMRDTEAFF
TRBJ2-5 TRBV28 many NA TGTGCCAGCAGTCTTATTACAGCGTACCAAGAGACCCAGTACTTC CASSLITAYQETQYF
TRBJ1-1 TRBV7-3 few NA TGTGCCAGCAGCTTAAAAGGGGCTTCGGGAGCTTTCTTT CASSLKGASGAFF
TRBJ2-4 TRBV7-9 few NA TGTGCCAGCAGCCGAATGGACAGGGAGGGTCAGTACTTC CASSRMDREGQYF
TRBJ1-1 TRBV7-2 many TRBD1 TGTGCCAGCAGCCAGGGGGGGAGTCACACTGAAGCTTTCTTT CASSQGGSHTEAFF
TRBJ1-4 TRBV12-3/TRBV12-4 many NA TGTGCCAGCAGTTTGGAGAAGCCGGCCTGGGGGGAGAGTGATGAAAAACTGTTTTTT CASSLEKPAWGESDEKLFF
TRBJ2-1 TRBV7-2 many TRBD1 TGTGCCAGCAGCTCGACAGGGTACAATGAGCAGTTCTTC CASSSTGYNEQFF
TRBJ1-5 TRBV3-1 many NA TGTGCCAGCAGCCAAGCACACAGGGATCAGCCCCAGCATTTT CASSQAHRDQPQHF
TRBJ2-2 TRBV7-3 many NA TGTGCCAGCAGGAAGGGAGTACAGAACGGGGAGCTGTTTTTT CASRKGVQNGELFF
TRBJ2-5 TRBV10-3 many NA TGTGCCATCAAGCCTAGCGATAAAGAGACCCAGTACTTC CAIKPSDKETQYF
TRBJ2-5 TRBV6-2/TRBV6-3 many NA TGTGCCAGCACCAAAGGGGGGACGGTCGAAGAGACCCAGTACTTC CASTKGGTVEETQYF
TRBJ1-1 TRBV10-3 many NA TGTGCCATCAGTGATATTGGCAACCGCTATAAGGGCACTGAAGCTTTCTTT CAISDIGNRYKGTEAFF
TRBJ2-5 TRBV3-2 many NA TGTGCCAGCAGCTCACGGACAGTTTCAAACCCTCAAGAGACCCAGTACTTC CASSSRTVSNPQETQYF
TRBJ1-1 TRBV5-6 many NA TGTGCCAGCAGCCCTAGGCGGGAGGCTGAAGCTTTCTTT CASSPRREAEAFF